A single sample is the source of the 3 T cell receptor beta chains below, sequenced in a study of T cell repertoires in cytomegalovirus infection. TCRdb reanalysed the reads using MiXCR and keeps one entry per CDR3 protein. The sample carries 200,000 to 300,000 distinct CDR3 sequences, around 9% recorded once. Sequencing used PBMCs. The receptor set was obtained from a human donor in good health (CMV status not recorded). Some clones in this sample may be carry-over from other donors' samples.

The sample holds many counts of this clonotype. The chain is built from TRBV7-8 and TRBJ2-3, with D uncertain. CDR1 and CDR2 (germline): SGHVS, FQNEAQ. V shed 2 bases and J shed 0 bases, with 9 bases lying between them. This CDR3 comprises 15 residues. CDR3 DNA: TGTGCCAGCAGCTTAATAGGCCTAAGCACAGATACGCAGTATTTT. This codes for CASSLIGLSTDTQYF. Together with reference TRBV7-8 and TRBJ2-3, the CDR3 gives the full variable domain: GAGVSQSPRYKVAKRGQDVALRCDPISGHVSLFWYQQALGQGPEFLTYFQNEAQLDKSGLPSDRFFAERPEGSVSTLKIQRTQQEDSAVYLCASSLIGLSTDTQYFGPGTRLTVL.

This clonotype was observed many times. The chain couples TRBV29-1 to TRBJ1-2; tentative D call: TRBD1 (6 bases). The CDR3 runs 16 residues. CDR1 is SQVTM and CDR2 is ANQGSEA in the germline V gene. The V end lost 4 bases, the J end lost 0 bases, and 18 bases lay between the germline ends. The CDR3 DNA reads as TGCAGCGTTGCCGATGGGGGGGCAGGCGCTAACTATGGCTACACCTTC. Amino acids: CSVADGGAGANYGYTF.

V gene TRBV23-1 combines with J gene TRBJ1-2, with D possibly matching TRBD1 (5 bases). TRBV23-1 is sorted into the ORF group, with uncertain function. V was clipped by 2 bases and J by 10 bases, with 17 bases between them. The CDR3 is made up of 14 amino acids. Here the CDR3 reads CASSQLTGGQAYTF. In DNA, the CDR3 is TGCGCCAGCAGTCAACTAACAGGCGGCCAGGCCTACACCTTC.